Listed below are T cell receptor beta chains from one sample, sequenced in a study of Graves' ophthalmopathy and Graves' hyperthyroidism. TCRdb redid the calling of the multiplex PCR reads with MiXCR, one entry per CDR3 protein. The sample records some 390,000 distinct CDR3 sequences, roughly 18% being singletons. Material: peripheral blood. These receptors were obtained from a woman aged 18 to 35 with Graves' ophthalmopathy. The CDR3 runs from the conserved cysteine through the conserved F or W. D genes are given only for firm matches. Rows give clone size only sometimes, using once, few, many, or a class for an expanded clone.

clone_size	d_call	v_call	j_call	cdr3_nt	cdr3_aa
many	TRBD1	TRBV4-3	TRBJ1-6	TGCGCCAGCAGCCAAGATTCGACAGGGGTTAATTCACCCCTCCACTTT	CASSQDSTGVNSPLHF
many	TRBD1	TRBV30	TRBJ1-1	TGTGCCTGGAGTCTCGACAGGGCGCGCACTGAAGCTTTCTTT	CAWSLDRARTEAFF
many	-	TRBV2	TRBJ1-6	TGTGCCAGCAGTGAAAGGGTGAGCTCCTATAATTCACCCCTCCACTTT	CASSERVSSYNSPLHF
many	TRBD1	TRBV6-2/TRBV6-3	TRBJ1-2	TGTGCCAGCAGTTATTCGGGACAGGCGAGCCTCCGAGGCTATGGCTACACCTTC	CASSYSGQASLRGYGYTF
many	-	TRBV5-1	TRBJ2-7	TGCGCCAGCAGCTTAGGCAGTGCCTACGAGCAGTACTTC	CASSLGSAYEQYF
many	-	TRBV19	TRBJ2-7	TGTGCCAGTAGTAGAGACATGACCTACGAGCAGTACTTC	CASSRDMTYEQYF
-	-	TRBV20-1	TRBJ1-6	TGCAGTGCTAGAGACCGGACAGAAACCTCCTATAATTCACCCCTCCACTTT	CSARDRTETSYNSPLHF
many	TRBD2	TRBV28	TRBJ2-7	TGTGCCAGCAGAACTAGCGGGGCAATCTCCTACGAGCAGTACTTC	CASRTSGAISYEQYF
many	-	TRBV7-9	TRBJ1-6	TGTGCCAGCAGCTCCGTAGGAGGGGGAAGCAATTCACCCCTCCACTTT	CASSSVGGGSNSPLHF
many	-	TRBV28	TRBJ1-1	TGTGCCAGCAGTTTATGGGTAGCTAACACTGAAGCTTTCTTT	CASSLWVANTEAFF
many	-	TRBV12-3/TRBV12-4	TRBJ1-6	TGTGCCAGCTCAGGATCCTATAATTCACCCCTCCACTTT	CASSGSYNSPLHF
-	TRBD1	TRBV12-3/TRBV12-4	TRBJ2-5	TGTGCCAGCAGTCCTGCGACAGGGGATCAGGAGACCCAGTACTTC	CASSPATGDQETQYF
many	TRBD2	TRBV2	TRBJ2-7	TGTGCCAGCAGTTCCGAGCGGGACTCCTACGAGCAGTACTTC	CASSSERDSYEQYF
-	-	TRBV6-2/TRBV6-3	TRBJ1-1	TGTGCCAGCAGCTCCGGACTGGGGCCACGTTACACTGAAGCTTTCTTT	CASSSGLGPRYTEAFF
many	-	TRBV19	TRBJ2-7	TGTGCCAGTCGTGCAGGGATTAGCCGCACCTACGAGCAGTACTTC	CASRAGISRTYEQYF
many	TRBD2	TRBV27	TRBJ2-1	TGTGCCAGCAGTTTATCTCCCCGACTAGCGGGCGAGCAGTTCTTC	CASSLSPRLAGEQFF
many	-	TRBV12-5	TRBJ1-5	TGTGCTAGTGGTTTCCGGCCCCCCGGACAGAGATTTCAGCCCCAGCATTTT	CASGFRPPGQRFQPQHF
-	-	TRBV12-3/TRBV12-4	TRBJ2-5	TGTGCCAGCAGTTTAAGGGGAACAGAGACCCAGTACTTC	CASSLRGTETQYF
many	TRBD1	TRBV7-8	TRBJ1-1	TGTGCCAGCAGCTTTAACAGGGGCAGTAACACTGAAGCTTTCTTT	CASSFNRGSNTEAFF
-	-	TRBV12-3/TRBV12-4	TRBJ1-2	TGTGCCAGCAGTTCCCTTCGGGATCCCGGGGATGGCTACACCTTC	CASSSLRDPGDGYTF